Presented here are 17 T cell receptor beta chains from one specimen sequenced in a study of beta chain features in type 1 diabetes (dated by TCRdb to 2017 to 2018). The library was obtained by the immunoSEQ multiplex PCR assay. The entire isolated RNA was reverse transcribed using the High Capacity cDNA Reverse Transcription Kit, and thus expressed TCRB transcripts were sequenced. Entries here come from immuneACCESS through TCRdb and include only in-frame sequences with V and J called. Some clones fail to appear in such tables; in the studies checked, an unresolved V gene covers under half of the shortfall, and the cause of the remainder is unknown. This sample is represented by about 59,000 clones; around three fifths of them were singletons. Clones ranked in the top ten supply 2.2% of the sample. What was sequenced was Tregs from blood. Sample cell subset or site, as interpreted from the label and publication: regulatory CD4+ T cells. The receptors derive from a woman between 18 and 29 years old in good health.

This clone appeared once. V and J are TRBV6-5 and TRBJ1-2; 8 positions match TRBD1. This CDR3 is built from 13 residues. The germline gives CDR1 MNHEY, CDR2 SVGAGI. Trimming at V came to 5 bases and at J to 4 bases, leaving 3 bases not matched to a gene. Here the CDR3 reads CASSRTGSYGYTF. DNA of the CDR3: TGTGCCAGCAGTCGGACAGGGAGCTATGGCTACACCTTC.

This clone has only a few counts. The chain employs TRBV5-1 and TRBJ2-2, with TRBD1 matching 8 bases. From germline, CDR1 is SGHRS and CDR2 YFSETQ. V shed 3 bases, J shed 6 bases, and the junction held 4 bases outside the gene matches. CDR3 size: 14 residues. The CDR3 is CASSSTTGAGELFF. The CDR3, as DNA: TGCGCCAGCAGCTCTACGACAGGGGCCGGGGAGCTGTTTTTT.

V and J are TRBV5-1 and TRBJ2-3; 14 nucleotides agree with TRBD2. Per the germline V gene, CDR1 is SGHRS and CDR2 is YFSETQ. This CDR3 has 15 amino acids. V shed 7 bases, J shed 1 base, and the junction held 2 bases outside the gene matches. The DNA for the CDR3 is TGCGCCAGCGGGGGACTAGCGGGAGGCACAGATACGCAGTATTTT. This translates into CASGGLAGGTDTQYF.

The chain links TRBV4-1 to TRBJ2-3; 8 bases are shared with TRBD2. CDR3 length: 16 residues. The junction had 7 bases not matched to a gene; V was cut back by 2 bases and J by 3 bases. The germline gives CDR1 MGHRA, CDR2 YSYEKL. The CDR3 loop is CASSQQRGGPTDTQYF. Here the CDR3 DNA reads TGCGCCAGCAGCCAACAACGGGGGGGCCCAACAGATACGCAGTATTTT.

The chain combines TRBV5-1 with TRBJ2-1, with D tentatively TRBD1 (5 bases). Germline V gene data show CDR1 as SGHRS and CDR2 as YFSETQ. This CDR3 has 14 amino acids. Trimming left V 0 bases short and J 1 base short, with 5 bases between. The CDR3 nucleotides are TGCGCCAGCAGCTTGGGACAGTCCTACAATGAGCAGTTCTTC. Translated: CASSLGQSYNEQFF.

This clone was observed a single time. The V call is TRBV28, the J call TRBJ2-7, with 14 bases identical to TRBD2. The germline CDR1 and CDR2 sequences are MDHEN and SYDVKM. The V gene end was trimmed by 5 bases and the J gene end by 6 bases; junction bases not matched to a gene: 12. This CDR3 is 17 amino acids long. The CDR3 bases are TGTGCCAGCAGTGGGGGGGGACTAGCGGGAGTAGTAGGCGAGCAGTACTTC. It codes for CASSGGGLAGVVGEQYF.

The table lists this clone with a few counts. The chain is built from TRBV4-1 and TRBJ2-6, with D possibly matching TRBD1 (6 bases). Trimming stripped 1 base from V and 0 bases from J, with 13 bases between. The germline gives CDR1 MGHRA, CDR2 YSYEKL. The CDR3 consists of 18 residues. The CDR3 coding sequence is TGCGCCAGCAGCCAAGTGCACAGGGTTCACTCTGGGGCCAACGTCCTGACTTTC. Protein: CASSQVHRVHSGANVLTF.

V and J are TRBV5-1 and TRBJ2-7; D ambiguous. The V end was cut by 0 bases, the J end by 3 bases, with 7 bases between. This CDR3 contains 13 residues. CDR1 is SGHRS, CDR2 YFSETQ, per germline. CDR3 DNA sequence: TGCGCCAGCAGCTTGGAGAGTTTCTACGAGCAGTACTTC. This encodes CASSLESFYEQYF.

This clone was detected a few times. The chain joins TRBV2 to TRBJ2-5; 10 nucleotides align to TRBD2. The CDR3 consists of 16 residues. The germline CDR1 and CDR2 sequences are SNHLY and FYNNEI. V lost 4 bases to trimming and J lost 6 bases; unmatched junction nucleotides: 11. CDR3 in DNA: TGTGCCAGCAGTGGATTTTCAAGCGGGGGGGACAAGACCCAGTACTTC. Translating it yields CASSGFSSGGDKTQYF.

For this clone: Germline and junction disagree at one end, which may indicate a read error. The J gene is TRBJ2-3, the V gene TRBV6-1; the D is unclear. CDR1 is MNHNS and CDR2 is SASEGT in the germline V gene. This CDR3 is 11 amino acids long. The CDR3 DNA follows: TGTGCCCGCAGCCAGATAGATACGCAGTATTTT. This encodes CARSQIDTQYF.

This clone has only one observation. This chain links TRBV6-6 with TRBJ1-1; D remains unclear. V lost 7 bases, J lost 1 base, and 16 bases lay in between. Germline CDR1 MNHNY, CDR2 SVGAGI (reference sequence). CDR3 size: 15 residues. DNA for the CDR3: TGTGCCAGCACTCACGCCCGACACCGGAACACTGAAGCTTTCTTT. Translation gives CASTHARHRNTEAFF.

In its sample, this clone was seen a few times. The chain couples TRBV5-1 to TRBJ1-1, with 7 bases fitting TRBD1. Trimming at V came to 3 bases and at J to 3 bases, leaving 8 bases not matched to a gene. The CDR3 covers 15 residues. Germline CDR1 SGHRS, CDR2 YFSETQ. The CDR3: CASSWGQTLYTEAFF. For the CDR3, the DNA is TGCGCCAGCAGCTGGGGACAGACTCTTTACACTGAAGCTTTCTTT.

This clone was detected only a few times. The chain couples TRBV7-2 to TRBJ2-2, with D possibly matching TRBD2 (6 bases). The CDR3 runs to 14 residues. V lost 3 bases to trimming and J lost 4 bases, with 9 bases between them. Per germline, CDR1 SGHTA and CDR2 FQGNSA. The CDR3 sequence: CASSFSGATGELFF. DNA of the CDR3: TGTGCCAGCAGCTTCTCGGGAGCCACCGGGGAGCTGTTTTTT.

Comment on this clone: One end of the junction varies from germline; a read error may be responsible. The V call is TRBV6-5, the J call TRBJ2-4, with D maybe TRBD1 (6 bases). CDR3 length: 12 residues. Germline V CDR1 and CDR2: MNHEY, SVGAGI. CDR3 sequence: CASSPNRDIEYF. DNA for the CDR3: TGTGCCAGCAGTCCTAACCGGGACATTGAGTACTTC.

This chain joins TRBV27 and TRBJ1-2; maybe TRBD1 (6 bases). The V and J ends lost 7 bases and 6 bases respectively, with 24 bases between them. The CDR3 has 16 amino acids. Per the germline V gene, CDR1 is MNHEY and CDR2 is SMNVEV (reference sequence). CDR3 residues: CASNPRVLTGINGYTF. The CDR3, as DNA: TGTGCCAGCAACCCCCGAGTCCTCACAGGGATCAATGGCTACACCTTC.

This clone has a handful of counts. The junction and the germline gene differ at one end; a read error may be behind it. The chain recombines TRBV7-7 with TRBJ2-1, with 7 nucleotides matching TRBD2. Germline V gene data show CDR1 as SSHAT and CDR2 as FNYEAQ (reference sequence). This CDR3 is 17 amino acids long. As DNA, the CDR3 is TGTGCTAGCAGCTTAGGAGCGGGGAGATCAATGTACAATGAGCAGTTCTTC. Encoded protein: CASSLGAGRSMYNEQFF.

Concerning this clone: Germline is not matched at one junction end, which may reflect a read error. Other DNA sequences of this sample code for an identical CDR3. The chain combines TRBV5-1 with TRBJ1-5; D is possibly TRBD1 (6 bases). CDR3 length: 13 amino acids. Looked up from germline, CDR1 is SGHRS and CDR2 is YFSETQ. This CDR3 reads CASSLGANQPQHF. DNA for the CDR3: TGCGCCAGCAGTTTGGGGGCCAATCAGCCCCAGCATTTT. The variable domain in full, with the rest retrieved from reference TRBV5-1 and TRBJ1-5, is KAGVTQTPRYLIKTRGQQVTLSCSPISGHRSVSWYQQTPGQGLQFLFEYFSETQRNKGNFPGRFSGRQFSNSRSEMNVSTLELGDSALYLCASSLGANQPQHFGDGTRLSIL.